The 28 T cell receptor beta chains given below trace back to one sample, sequenced in a study of blood T cell repertoires in COVID-19 (dated by TCRdb to 2019 to 2021). To prepare the library, the immunoSEQ multiplex PCR assay was applied. TCRdb limited this immuneACCESS table to in-frame rearrangements with V and J called. A share of clones is missing; checked studies link under half to unresolved V genes, and the rest is unexplained. This sample gives about 330,000 clones in total; roughly 90% of them show up just once. The top ten clonotypes cover roughly 20% of the sample. Sequencing was performed on PBMCs or T cells enriched from blood (not recorded which). Every receptor here comes from a woman in her 30s who had recovered from COVID-19.

The CDR3 region has the DNA TGTGCCAGCAGGGATGCGGGAGGAGCACAAGAGACCCAGTACTTC. Residues: CASRDAGGAQETQYF. This chain connects TRBV28 to TRBJ2-5; TRBD2 aligns across 8 bases. Unmatched junction bases numbered 8, after V lost 6 bases and J lost 2 bases. Germline values: CDR1 MDHEN, CDR2 SYDVKM. The CDR3 length is 15 residues. The whole variable domain, filled in from reference TRBV28 and TRBJ2-5, reads DVKVTQSSRYLVKRTGEKVFLECVQDMDHENMFWYRQDPGLGLRLIYFSYDVKMKEKGDIPEGYSVSREKKERFSLILESASTNQTSMYLCASRDAGGAQETQYFGPGTRLLVL.

V gene TRBV28 combines with J gene TRBJ1-1, with TRBD1 matching 7 bases. The germline gives CDR1 MDHEN, CDR2 SYDVKM. The V gene end was trimmed by 4 bases and the J gene end by 7 bases; junction bases not matched to a gene: 9. The CDR3 is made up of 14 amino acids. CDR3 in amino acids: CASSWNRGWNEAFF. Here the CDR3 DNA reads TGTGCCAGCAGTTGGAACAGGGGCTGGAATGAAGCTTTCTTT.

This clone was seen once. J is TRBJ1-4 and V is TRBV9, with a tentative D call TRBD1 (5 bases). Trimming stripped 3 bases from V and 3 bases from J, with 12 bases between. Per germline, CDR1 SGDLS and CDR2 YYNGEE. The CDR3 sequence is 15 residues long. CDR3 DNA sequence: TGTGCCAGCAGCGCCCGGGGGGTGGCTAATGAAAAACTGTTTTTT. It translates to CASSARGVANEKLFF. Complete variable domain (other parts from reference TRBV9 and TRBJ1-4): DSGVTQTPKHLITATGQRVTLRCSPRSGDLSVYWYQQSLDQGLQFLIQYYNGEERAKGNILERFSAQQFPDLHSELNLSSLELGDSALYFCASSARGVANEKLFFGSGTQLSVL.

This clone came up once. The chain employs TRBV5-8 and TRBJ1-1, with D possibly matching TRBD1 (5 bases). The CDR3 covers 15 residues. V was shortened by 7 bases and J by 5 bases, with 21 bases between the two germline ends. CDR1 SGHTS and CDR2 YDEGEE come from the germline V gene. The CDR3: CASLAWTPYWTEAFF. CDR3 in DNA: TGTGCCAGCCTGGCGTGGACACCCTATTGGACTGAAGCTTTCTTT. The entire variable domain, with the rest obtained from reference TRBV5-8 and TRBJ1-1, is as follows: EAGVTQSPTHLIKTRGQQATLRCSPISGHTSVYWYQQALGLGLQFLLWYDEGEERNRGNFPPRFSGRQFPNYSSELNVNALELEDSALYLCASLAWTPYWTEAFFGQGTRLTVV.

The chain joins TRBV27 to TRBJ1-3; 7 positions match TRBD1. Germline V gives CDR1 MNHEY, CDR2 SMNVEV (reference sequence). This CDR3 spans 15 amino acids. Losses at the gene ends were 8 bases for V and 8 bases for J; bases not matched to a gene: 15. CDR3: CASASQRTGTDTIYF. CDR3 DNA: TGTGCCAGCGCTTCACAACGGACAGGTACAGACACCATATATTTT.

The chain recombines TRBV28 with TRBJ2-7; the match to TRBD1 covers 7 bases. The germline V gene has CDR1 MDHEN and CDR2 SYDVKM. The CDR3 totals 14 residues. J was trimmed by 3 bases and V by 5 bases; bases with no gene match: 7. In nucleotides, the CDR3 is TGTGCCAGCAGTGCCTCGACAGGGAACTACGAGCAGTACTTC. This codes for CASSASTGNYEQYF. The entire variable domain, with the rest obtained from reference TRBV28 and TRBJ2-7, is as follows: DVKVTQSSRYLVKRTGEKVFLECVQDMDHENMFWYRQDPGLGLRLIYFSYDVKMKEKGDIPEGYSVSREKKERFSLILESASTNQTSMYLCASSASTGNYEQYFGPGTRLTVT.

The rearrangement uses TRBV6-5 and TRBJ1-5; possibly TRBD1 for D (6 bases). Germline CDR1 reads MNHEY; CDR2 reads SVGAGI. Trimming stripped 0 bases from V and 7 bases from J, with 13 bases between. This CDR3 has 15 residues. The CDR3 region is CASSYSYRVGQPQHF. The CDR3 DNA is TGTGCCAGCAGTTACTCGTACAGGGTGGGGCAGCCCCAGCATTTT.

J is TRBJ2-1 and V is TRBV6-5; D is uncertain. Trimming took 6 bases from V and 7 from J, leaving 13 bases between them. The CDR3 is 13 residues long. Germline loops: CDR1 MNHEY, CDR2 SVGAGI. CDR3 residues: CASRNNYVNEQFF. DNA for the CDR3: TGTGCCAGCAGAAACAACTATGTGAATGAGCAGTTCTTC.

The chain is built from TRBV5-4 and TRBJ2-1; no clear D gene. CDR3 length: 13 residues. In germline, CDR1 is SGHNT, CDR2 YYREEE (reference sequence). V was shortened by 0 bases and J by 5 bases, with 6 bases between the two germline ends. In nucleotides, the CDR3 is TGTGCCAGCAGCTTGGCAGGTAACAATGAGCAGTTCTTC. The encoded protein is CASSLAGNNEQFF.

The V gene is TRBV28, the J gene TRBJ2-1; TRBD2 might be the D (5 bases). Deletions cut 8 bases from V and 5 bases from J, with 19 bases between. The length of the CDR3 is 15 residues. Germline lookup yields CDR1 MDHEN and CDR2 SYDVKM. As DNA, the CDR3 is TGTGCCAGCTGTGAACTAGAAATTAACCACAATGAGCAGTTCTTC. Translation: CASCELEINHNEQFF. Together with reference TRBV28 and TRBJ2-1, the CDR3 gives the full variable domain: DVKVTQSSRYLVKRTGEKVFLECVQDMDHENMFWYRQDPGLGLRLIYFSYDVKMKEKGDIPEGYSVSREKKERFSLILESASTNQTSMYLCASCELEINHNEQFFGPGTRLTVL.

This rearrangement joins TRBV3-1 (or the pseudogene TRBV3-2) to TRBJ1-2, with 7 bases matching TRBD1. After removal of 4 bases from V and 8 bases from J, the junction contained 4 bases not matched to a gene. The CDR3 is 12 amino acids. Germline assignment: CDR1 LGHDT and CDR2 YNNKEL (reference sequence). The CDR3 here is CASSPDRLGYTF. DNA for the CDR3: TGTGCCAGCAGCCCGGACAGGCTAGGCTACACCTTC.

The chain carries TRBV5-6 and TRBJ2-3; the match to TRBD2 covers 14 bases. CDR3 length equals 16 residues. The germline gives CDR1 SGHDT, CDR2 YYEEEE. V gave up 3 bases and J gave up 8 bases; unmatched junction bases: 8. The CDR3 sequence is CASSSGTSGSFGTQYF. The CDR3 region has the DNA TGTGCCAGCAGCTCCGGGACTAGCGGGAGTTTTGGTACGCAGTATTTT.

With regard to this clone: The same CDR3 can be traced to other DNA sequences in this sample. This chain joins TRBV3-1 (or the pseudogene TRBV3-2) and TRBJ2-2; 14 nucleotides match TRBD2. This CDR3 has 17 residues. V dropped 0 bases and J dropped 7; count of bases not matched to a gene: 4. Germline V gives CDR1 LGHDT, CDR2 YNNKEL (reference sequence). The CDR3 loop is CASSQETSGRAVGELFF. The CDR3 DNA follows: TGTGCCAGCAGCCAAGAGACTAGCGGGAGGGCCGTCGGGGAGCTGTTTTTT.

The V and J genes are TRBV28 and TRBJ2-7; possible D gene TRBD2, 5 bases. Trimming left V 7 bases short and J 0 bases short, with 16 bases between. The CDR3 contains 15 residues. The germline V gene encodes CDR1 MDHEN and CDR2 SYDVKM. The CDR3 nucleotides read TGTGCCAGCACAGACGGAGCGGTTAGCTCCTACGAGCAGTACTTC. Encoded protein: CASTDGAVSSYEQYF.

J is TRBJ1-6 and V is TRBV4-3, with D perhaps matching TRBD1 (5 bases). Trimming took 0 bases from V and 7 from J, leaving 10 bases between them. Germline V gives CDR1 LGHNA, CDR2 YSLEER. The CDR3 runs 15 residues. Written as DNA, the CDR3 is TGCGCCAGCAGCCAAGATAAGACAGAAAATTCACCCCTCCACTTT. It is translated as CASSQDKTENSPLHF.

The J gene is TRBJ1-2, the V gene TRBV27; TRBD1 might be the D (6 bases). Between the trimmed V and J ends, which lost 5 bases and 8 bases, there was a span of 12 bases. The CDR3 runs to 12 residues. Germline values: CDR1 MNHEY, CDR2 SMNVEV (reference sequence). The DNA for the CDR3 is TGTGCCAGCAGTCCACAGGGTGGCGGCTACACCTTC. The encoded protein is CASSPQGGGYTF.

This chain connects TRBV18 to TRBJ1-2, with a weak D call TRBD1 (6 bases). The V end was cut by 6 bases, the J end by 8 bases, with 13 bases between. Germline loops: CDR1 KGHSH, CDR2 LQKENI. This CDR3 region has 12 residues. CDR3 in DNA: TGTGCCAGCTCGAAGCCAGGGGACGGCTACACCTTC. Protein product: CASSKPGDGYTF.

The chain combines TRBV5-1 with TRBJ2-3; D might be TRBD1 (5 bases). The CDR3 loop spans 13 amino acids. Trimming took 4 bases from V and 4 from J, leaving 10 bases between them. The germline gives CDR1 SGHRS, CDR2 YFSETQ. In DNA form, the CDR3 reads TGCGCCAGCAGCGTAGACAGACCAGATACGCAGTATTTT. Translation: CASSVDRPDTQYF.

The V gene is TRBV21-1, the J gene TRBJ1-6; the table assigns TRBD1, which was not confirmed against the DNA. TRBV21-1 is a documented pseudogene. CDR3 size: 17 residues. CDR3 protein: CASSENRGWSYNSPLHF. As DNA, the CDR3 is TGTGCCAGCAGCGAGAACAGGGGTTGGTCCTATAATTCACCCCTCCACTTT.

CDR3 bases: TGTGCCAGCAGCGTCGGGACAGGGGGGATATCCGGGGAGCTGTTTTTT. Translating gives CASSVGTGGISGELFF. The genes are TRBV11-3 and TRBJ2-2, with TRBD1 matching 11 bases. The CDR3 totals 16 residues. Germline CDR1 reads SGHNT; CDR2 reads YENEEA. V trimming: 5 bases; J trimming: 6 bases; junction bases outside the gene matches: 8.

The rearrangement uses TRBV7-9 and TRBJ2-1, with 7 bases matching TRBD2. CDR3 size: 16 residues. The germline CDR1 and CDR2 sequences are SEHNR and FQNEAQ (reference sequence). Trimming cost V 1 base and J 2 bases; bases outside gene matches: 5. This chain's CDR3 is CASSLVSAGAYNEQFF. CDR3 in DNA: TGTGCCAGCAGCTTAGTGTCGGCGGGAGCCTACAATGAGCAGTTCTTC.

J is TRBJ2-3 and V is TRBV10-3, with TRBD2 matching over 8 bases. CDR3 length equals 16 residues. The ends lost 2 bases at V and 0 bases at J; junction bases unmatched: 4. Germline V gene data show CDR1 as ENHRY and CDR2 as SYGVKD. CDR3 protein: CAISEARGESTDTQYF. DNA for the CDR3: TGTGCCATCAGTGAGGCGCGGGGGGAGAGCACAGATACGCAGTATTTT.

The chain recombines TRBV7-6 with TRBJ2-7, with 8 bases identical to TRBD1. CDR3 length equals 15 residues. J lost 3 bases, V lost 4 bases, and 8 bases had no gene match. Germline loops: CDR1 SGHVS, CDR2 FNYEAQ. The chain's CDR3 is CASSSPPGGLYEQYF. The CDR3 DNA is TGTGCCAGCAGCTCACCGCCAGGGGGCCTCTACGAGCAGTACTTC.

This rearrangement joins TRBV11-2 to TRBJ2-2, with 9 bases fitting TRBD2. V shed 11 bases, J shed 1 base, and the junction held 2 bases outside the gene matches. CDR1 and CDR2 (germline): SGHAT, FQNNGV. The CDR3 runs 13 residues. CDR3 bases: TGTGCCGGCGGGGGGGTGAACACCGGGGAGCTGTTTTTT. Encoded protein: CAGGGVNTGELFF.

The chain is built from TRBV18 and TRBJ2-7; perhaps TRBD2 as D (5 bases). The CDR3 consists of 16 residues. Germline values: CDR1 KGHSH, CDR2 LQKENI. The V end lost 2 bases, the J end lost 2 bases, and 16 bases lay between the germline ends. DNA of the CDR3: TGTGCCAGCTCACCAGCAAGTCTCGGGATACCCTACGAGCAGTACTTC. Residues: CASSPASLGIPYEQYF.

The CDR3, as DNA: TGTGCCAGCAGCTTAAACCCGACAGGGACCAATTCACCCCTCCACTTT. Translation gives CASSLNPTGTNSPLHF. This chain joins TRBV7-2 and TRBJ1-6; 7 bases fit TRBD1. Germline assignment: CDR1 SGHTA and CDR2 FQGNSA. The CDR3 totals 16 residues. With 2 bases clipped from V and 7 bases from J, the junction kept 8 bases outside the gene matches. Looking up the rest from reference TRBV7-2 and TRBJ1-6 gives the full variable domain: GAGVSQSPSNKVTEKGKDVELRCDPISGHTALYWYRQSLGQGLEFLIYFQGNSAPDKSGLPSDRFSAERTGGSVSTLTIQRTQQEDSAVYLCASSLNPTGTNSPLHFGNGTRLTVT.

The rearrangement uses TRBV25-1 and TRBJ1-2; 11 bases line up with TRBD1. The CDR3 is made up of 14 amino acids. V shed 11 bases and J 6 bases; nucleotides not matched to a gene: 11. Germline V gene lookup returns CDR1 MGHDK and CDR2 SYGVNS. This chain's CDR3 is CAGGTGGFCDGYTF. The CDR3 region has the DNA TGTGCCGGAGGGACAGGGGGTTTTTGCGATGGCTACACCTTC.

The CDR3 nucleotides read TGTGCCAGCAGTTCCTCGGACATTCGATCCTACGAGCAGTACTTC. Residues: CASSSSDIRSYEQYF. V is TRBV28 and J is TRBJ2-7; possible D gene TRBD1, 5 bases. Germline assignment: CDR1 MDHEN and CDR2 SYDVKM. Trimming removed 4 bases at V and 1 base at J, with 14 bases between. The CDR3 runs to 15 residues. The variable domain in full, with the rest retrieved from reference TRBV28 and TRBJ2-7, is DVKVTQSSRYLVKRTGEKVFLECVQDMDHENMFWYRQDPGLGLRLIYFSYDVKMKEKGDIPEGYSVSREKKERFSLILESASTNQTSMYLCASSSSDIRSYEQYFGPGTRLTVT.